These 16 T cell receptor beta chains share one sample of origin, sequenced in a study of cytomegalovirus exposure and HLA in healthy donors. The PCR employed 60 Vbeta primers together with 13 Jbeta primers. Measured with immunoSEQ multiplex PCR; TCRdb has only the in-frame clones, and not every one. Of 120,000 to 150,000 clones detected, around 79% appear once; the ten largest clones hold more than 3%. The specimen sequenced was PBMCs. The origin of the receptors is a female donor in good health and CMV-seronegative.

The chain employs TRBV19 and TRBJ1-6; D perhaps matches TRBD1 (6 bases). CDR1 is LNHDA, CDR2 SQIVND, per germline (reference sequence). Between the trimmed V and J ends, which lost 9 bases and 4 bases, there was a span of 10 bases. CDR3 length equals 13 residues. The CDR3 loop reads CASGQFYNSPLHF. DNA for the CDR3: TGTGCCAGCGGACAGTTTTATAATTCACCCCTCCACTTT.

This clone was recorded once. DNA for the CDR3: TGTGCCGAGGGAGGACAGGGTCTCTATAATTCACCCCTCCACTTT. Amino acid sequence: CAEGGQGLYNSPLHF. This sequence joins TRBV30 and TRBJ1-6; TRBD1 agrees at 8 bases. Germline CDR1 is GTSNPN and CDR2 is SVGIG (reference sequence). The CDR3 contains 15 residues. The V and J ends lost 8 bases and 3 bases, in that order; junction bases with no gene match: 9.

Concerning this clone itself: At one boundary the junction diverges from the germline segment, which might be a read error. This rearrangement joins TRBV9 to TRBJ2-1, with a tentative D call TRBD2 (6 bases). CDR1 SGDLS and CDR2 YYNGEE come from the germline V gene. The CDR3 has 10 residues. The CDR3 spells CASNPRDGVF. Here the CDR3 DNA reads TGTGCCAGCAATCCGCGGGACGGTGTCTTC.

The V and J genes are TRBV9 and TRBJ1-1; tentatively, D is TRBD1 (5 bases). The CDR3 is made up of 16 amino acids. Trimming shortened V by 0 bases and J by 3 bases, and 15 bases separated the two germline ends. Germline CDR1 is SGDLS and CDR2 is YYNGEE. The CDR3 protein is CASSVGGQGVDTEAFF. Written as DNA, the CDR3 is TGTGCCAGCAGCGTAGGAGGCCAGGGCGTTGACACTGAAGCTTTCTTT.

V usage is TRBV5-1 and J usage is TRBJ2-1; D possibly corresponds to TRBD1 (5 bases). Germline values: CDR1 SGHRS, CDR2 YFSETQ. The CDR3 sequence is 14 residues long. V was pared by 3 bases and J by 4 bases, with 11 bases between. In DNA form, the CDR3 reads TGCGCCAGCAGCTCCGACAGTGAATACAATGAGCAGTTCTTC. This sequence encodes CASSSDSEYNEQFF.

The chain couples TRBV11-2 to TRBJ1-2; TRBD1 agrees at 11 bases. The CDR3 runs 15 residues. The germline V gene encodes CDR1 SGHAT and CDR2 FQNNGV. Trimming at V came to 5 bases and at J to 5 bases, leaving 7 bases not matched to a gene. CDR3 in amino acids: CASSPRTGGFYGYTF. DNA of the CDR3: TGTGCCAGCAGCCCGAGGACAGGGGGCTTTTATGGCTACACCTTC.

CDR3 region: CASSQGRANTEAFF. The CDR3 DNA reads TGCGCCAGCAGCCAAGGGCGGGCGAACACTGAAGCTTTCTTT. The chain is built from TRBV4-3 and TRBJ1-1, with D unresolved. The V gene lost 1 base and the J gene lost 1 base, with 7 bases spanning the gap. There are 14 residues in the CDR3. The V gene's germline CDR1 is LGHNA and CDR2 YSLEER.

The CDR3 spells CASSQDLSWTVGSYNEQFF. The CDR3 nucleotides are TGCGCCAGCAGCCAAGATCTTTCGTGGACAGTGGGCTCCTACAATGAGCAGTTCTTC. The chain recombines TRBV4-3 with TRBJ2-1, with a weak D call TRBD1 (6 bases). The germline V gene encodes CDR1 LGHNA and CDR2 YSLEER. Trimming stripped 0 bases from V and 0 bases from J, with 18 bases between. CDR3 size: 19 residues.

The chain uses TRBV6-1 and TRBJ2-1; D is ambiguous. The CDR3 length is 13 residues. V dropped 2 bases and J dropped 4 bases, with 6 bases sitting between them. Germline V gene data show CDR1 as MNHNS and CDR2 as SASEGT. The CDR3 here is CASSEYYYNEQFF. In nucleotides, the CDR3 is TGTGCCAGCAGTGAATACTATTACAATGAGCAGTTCTTC.

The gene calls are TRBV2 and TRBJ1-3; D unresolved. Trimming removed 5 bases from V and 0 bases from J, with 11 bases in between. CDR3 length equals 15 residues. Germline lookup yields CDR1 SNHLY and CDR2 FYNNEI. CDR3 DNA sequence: TGTGCCAGCAGTACTTGGGCAAGCTCTGGAAACACCATATATTTT. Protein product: CASSTWASSGNTIYF.

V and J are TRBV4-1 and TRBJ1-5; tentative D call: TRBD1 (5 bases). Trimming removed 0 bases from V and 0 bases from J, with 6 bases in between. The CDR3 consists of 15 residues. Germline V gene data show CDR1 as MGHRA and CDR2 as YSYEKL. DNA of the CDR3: TGCGCCAGCAGCCAAGATAGGGGTAGCAATCAGCCCCAGCATTTT. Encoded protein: CASSQDRGSNQPQHF.

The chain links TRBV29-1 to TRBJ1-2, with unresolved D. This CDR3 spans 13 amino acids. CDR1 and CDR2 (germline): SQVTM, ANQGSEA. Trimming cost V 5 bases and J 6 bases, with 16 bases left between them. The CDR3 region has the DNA TGCAGCGTTATGGCAGCCGGAGTGAATGGCTACACCTTC. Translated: CSVMAAGVNGYTF.

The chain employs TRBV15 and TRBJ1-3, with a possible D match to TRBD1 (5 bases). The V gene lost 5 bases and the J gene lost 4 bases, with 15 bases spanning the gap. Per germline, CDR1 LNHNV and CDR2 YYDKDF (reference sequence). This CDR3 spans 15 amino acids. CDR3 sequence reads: CATSRGGANGNTIYF. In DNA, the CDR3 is TGTGCCACCAGCCGAGGTGGGGCAAACGGAAACACCATATATTTT.

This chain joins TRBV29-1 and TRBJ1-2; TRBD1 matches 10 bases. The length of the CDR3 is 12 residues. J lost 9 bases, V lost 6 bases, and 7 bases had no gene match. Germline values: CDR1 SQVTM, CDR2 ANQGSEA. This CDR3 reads CSVVTGGDSYTF. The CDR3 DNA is TGCAGCGTGGTGACAGGGGGCGACAGCTACACCTTC.

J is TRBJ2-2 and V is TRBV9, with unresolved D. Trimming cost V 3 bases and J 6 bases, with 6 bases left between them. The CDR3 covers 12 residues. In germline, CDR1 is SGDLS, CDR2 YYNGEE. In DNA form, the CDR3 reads TGTGCCAGCAGCGCTTTAGCCGGGGAGCTGTTTTTT. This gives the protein CASSALAGELFF.

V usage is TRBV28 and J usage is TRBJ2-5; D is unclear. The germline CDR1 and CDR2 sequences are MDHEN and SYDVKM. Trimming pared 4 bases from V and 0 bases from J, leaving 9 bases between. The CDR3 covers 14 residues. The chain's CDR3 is CASSSHGDQETQYF. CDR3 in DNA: TGTGCCAGCAGTTCCCACGGAGACCAAGAGACCCAGTACTTC.